This T cell receptor beta chain was sequenced during a study of cytomegalovirus exposure and HLA in healthy donors. On the study more broadly: Clustering assigned approximately 79% of the approximately 370 genotyped donors to the Caucasian-associated ancestry cluster.

The primer mix had 60 Vbeta and 13 Jbeta primers. In the authors' workflow: Later reanalysis found about 78 million unique TCR beta chains, 10 million to 12 million of them shared. Generated by immunoSEQ multiplex PCR, the TCRdb table keeps only in-frame clones and is missing some. V, J and clone size are those of that table, while D and trimming were read from the DNA. The data hold about 220,000 clones, with 75% to 80% observed a single time. Trimming stripped 6 bases from V and 0 bases from J, with 15 bases between. CDR1 and CDR2 from the germline V gene are SGHRS and YFSETQ. The CDR3 runs to 15 residues.

The rearrangement links TRBV5-1 to TRBJ2-5, with D hard to call. Sequences were obtained from PBMCs. This sequence was found in a male donor in good health and CMV-seronegative. The CDR3 region is CASIPNLGYQETQYF. DNA for the CDR3: TGCGCCAGCATACCTAACCTCGGGTACCAAGAGACCCAGTACTTC. The full variable domain, its missing parts supplied by reference TRBV5-1 and TRBJ2-5, is KAGVTQTPRYLIKTRGQQVTLSCSPISGHRSVSWYQQTPGQGLQFLFEYFSETQRNKGNFPGRFSGRQFSNSRSEMNVSTLELGDSALYLCASIPNLGYQETQYFGPGTRLLVL.